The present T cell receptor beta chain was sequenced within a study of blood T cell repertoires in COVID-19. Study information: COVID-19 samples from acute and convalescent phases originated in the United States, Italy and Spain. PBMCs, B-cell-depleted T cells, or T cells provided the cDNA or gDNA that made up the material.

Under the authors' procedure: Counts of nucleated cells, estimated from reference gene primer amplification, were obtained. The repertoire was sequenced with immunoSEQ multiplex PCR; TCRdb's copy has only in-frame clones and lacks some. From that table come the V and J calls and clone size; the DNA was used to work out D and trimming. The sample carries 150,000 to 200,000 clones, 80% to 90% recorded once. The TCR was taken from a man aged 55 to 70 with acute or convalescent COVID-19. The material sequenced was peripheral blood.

CDR3 sequence reads: CASSLTLPGEAFF. The DNA of the CDR3 is TGTGCCAGCAGCTTAACTCTCCCGGGTGAAGCTTTCTTT. V usage is TRBV7-3 and J usage is TRBJ1-1; D not resolved. V shed 0 bases and J shed 7 bases, with 9 bases lying between them. Germline V gives CDR1 SGHTA, CDR2 FQGTGA. This CDR3 is 13 amino acids long.